The entry that follows covers one T cell receptor beta chain sequence. Sequenced by immunoSEQ multiplex PCR; TCRdb stores in-frame clones only, minus some. The sample shows tens of thousands of clones, roughly 91% of them seen only once. This CDR3 spans 14 amino acids. CDR1 and CDR2 (germline): LNHNV, YYDKDF (reference sequence). With 3 bases clipped from V and 5 bases from J, the junction kept 5 bases outside the gene matches. These data are taken from a study of brain T cells in children with intractable seizures. The sample was peripheral blood, taken at surgery. This clonotype originated in a boy younger than two with tuberous sclerosis and intractable seizures. This rearrangement joins TRBV15 to TRBJ2-7; TRBD1 matches 9 bases. CDR3 nucleotides: TGTGCCACCAGCAGGACAGGGGGGTTCAACGAGCAGTACTTC. Translated, it gives CATSRTGGFNEQYF.